This T cell receptor (beta chain) derives from a study of blood T cell repertoires in COVID-19. About the study: Material from acute and convalescent COVID-19 was sourced from the United States, Italy and Spain. PBMCs, B-cell-depleted T cells, or T cells were the source of the cDNA or gDNA that made up the material.

Original handling: Estimated nucleated cell counts came from reference gene primer amplification. Generated by immunoSEQ multiplex PCR, the TCRdb table keeps only in-frame clones and is missing some. The V and J calls and clone size are taken from that table; D and trimming were inferred from the DNA. The sample holds roughly 180,000 clones, about 78% seen once. CDR1 and CDR2 from the germline V gene are MNHNS and SASEGT. V was pared by 2 bases and J by 3 bases, with 8 bases between. This CDR3 contains 14 residues. The source material was peripheral blood. This TCR was recovered from a woman aged 50 to 65 with active or convalescent COVID-19. This chain joins TRBV6-1 and TRBJ1-5; a possible D gene is TRBD1 (5 bases). For the CDR3, the DNA is TGTGCCAGCAGTGAACTGGGGCACAATCAGCCCCAGCATTTT. Translation: CASSELGHNQPQHF.